This T cell receptor beta chain stems from a study of vaccination effects on CD4 cells after COVID-19. Study-level background: Both of the two convalescent patients gave a sample, one 16 days and one a week before vaccination.

Assay used: immunoSEQ multiplex PCR; TCRdb lists only in-frame clones, some missing. In the table there are tens of thousands of clones, 73% of which are singletons. Regarding the study as a whole: Marked clonal contraction of infection- and vaccine-induced clones was seen late after vaccination. Missing from the study were early post-infection timepoints, and its convalescent patients were few.

Comments on this clone: No antigen is known for it.

Germline V gene data show CDR1 as DFQATT and CDR2 as SNEGSKA (reference sequence). The length of the CDR3 is 11 residues. Trimming cost V 3 bases and J 7 bases, with 9 bases left between them. Expansion with viral peptide pools was applied to antigen-specific CD4+ T cells by the ViraFEST assay prior to sequencing. After more than 8 days in culture, the CD4+ T cells were isolated. A PCR test confirmed that the person had SARS-CoV-2 infection between March and December 2020. This sequence was found in a human donor who had a prior SARS-CoV-2 infection. The chain carries TRBV20-1 and TRBJ1-1; weak D call: TRBD1 (5 bases). The sample was CD4+ T cells from PBMCs cultured with a peptide pool, taken before COVID-19 vaccination. The CDR3 DNA reads as TGCAGTGCTAGCCTCCAGGGTGAAGCTTTCTTT. It is translated as CSASLQGEAFF.